This T cell receptor (beta chain) was retrieved from a study of blood T cell repertoires in COVID-19. About the study: Samples came from the United States, Italy and Spain, spanning acute and convalescent COVID-19. Sources were T cells, B-cell-depleted T cells, or PBMCs; the material itself was cDNA or gDNA.

Germline trimming cut 4 bases from V and 4 bases from J; bases unmatched to any gene: 2. CDR1 and CDR2 from the germline V gene are LNHDA and SQIVND (reference sequence). This CDR3 contains 14 residues. In the authors' methods: Nucleated cell number was recorded as an estimate derived from reference gene primer amplification. Here immunoSEQ multiplex PCR was the method, and the copy in TCRdb shows in-frame clones only, minus some. V and J calls plus clone size are reproduced from that table; the DNA served to infer D and trimming. The sample yields about 100,000 clones, roughly nine tenths seen once.

The chain couples TRBV19 to TRBJ2-7; 12 bases fit TRBD2. The sequence came from a man aged 55 to 69 with acute or convalescent COVID-19. The sequenced sample was peripheral blood. This CDR3 is CASSTTSGSYEQYF. CDR3 bases: TGTGCCAGTAGTACGACTAGCGGGAGTTACGAGCAGTACTTC.